The clone carrying this T cell receptor beta chain was counted only a few times. Assay used: immunoSEQ multiplex PCR; TCRdb lists only in-frame clones, some missing. The data show some 12,000 clones, approximately 80% seen once. This sample was included in a study of somatic mutations in cytotoxic T cells in rheumatoid arthritis. Study overall: Flow sorting at nearly 100% purity was applied to some V beta antibody-stained T-cell populations, which included V beta1+ cells sequenced for TCRB.

The V segment lost 2 bases and the J segment 6 bases; nucleotides outside the gene matches: 9. Germline V gene sequence: CDR1 MNHEY, CDR2 SVGAGI. This CDR3 is built from 15 residues. The J gene is TRBJ1-2, the V gene TRBV6-5; TRBD1 agrees at 7 bases. The receptor was isolated from a man in his forties or fifties in good health. The sample comprised CD8+ T cells sorted from blood. The DNA of the CDR3 is TGTGCCAGCAGTTACGCCCAAACAGGGGCCGATGGCTACACCTTC. The encoded protein is CASSYAQTGADGYTF.